Listed here are 5 T cell receptor beta chains from one sample, sequenced in a study of blood T cells in healthy people across ages. Alongside a J-beta primer mix, a sample-barcoded 5' primer served in a second PCR lasting about 7 to 11 cycles. In TCRdb, the 5' RACE reads were re-called with MiXCR into one record per CDR3 protein. In the table there are some 1 million distinct CDR3 sequences, under 55% of which are singletons. Source material: blood. Receptor source: a woman in her sixties or seventies in good health.

The gene calls are TRBV27 and TRBJ2-4; D is unclear. The CDR3 runs 13 residues. From germline, CDR1 is MNHEY and CDR2 SMNVEV (reference sequence). V was trimmed by 2 bases and J by 13 bases, leaving 15 bases between them. The chain's CDR3 is CASSLTSSGEQYF. In nucleotides, the CDR3 is TGTGCCAGCAGTTTAACCTCCTCTGGTGAGCAGTACTTC.

The CDR3 coding sequence is TGCAGCGTCGCCGGCTCGGGACAGAAATACTACAATGAGCAGTTCTTC. This translates into CSVAGSGQKYYNEQFF. The V gene is TRBV29-1, the J gene TRBJ2-1; TRBD1 aligns across 7 bases. This CDR3 is 16 amino acids long. Trimming cost V 6 bases and J 3 bases; bases outside gene matches: 14. Germline loops: CDR1 SQVTM, CDR2 ANQGSEA.

This clonotype occurred many times. This chain connects TRBV15 to TRBJ2-5; 12 nucleotides align to TRBD2. The CDR3 is 15 amino acids. The junction had 4 bases not matched to a gene; V was cut back by 6 bases and J by 2 bases. Germline V gene data show CDR1 as LNHNV and CDR2 as YYDKDF (reference sequence). Here the CDR3 reads CATSSTSGSQETQYF. Here the CDR3 DNA reads TGTGCCACCAGTTCGACTAGCGGGAGTCAAGAGACCCAGTACTTC.

Turning to this clonotype: An end of the junction differs from the germline gene, which may be a read error. This sequence joins TRBV20-1 and TRBJ1-2; D might be TRBD1 (6 bases). The CDR3 has 12 residues. Germline V gives CDR1 DFQATT, CDR2 SNEGSKA (reference sequence). CDR3 nucleotide sequence: TGCAGGGCTAGTACAGGGCCCTATGGCTACACCTTC. It yields the protein CRASTGPYGYTF.

The chain is built from TRBV6-1 and TRBJ2-7; TRBD2 aligns across 11 bases. Germline values: CDR1 MNHNS, CDR2 SASEGT. The CDR3 consists of 17 residues. V lost 2 bases to trimming and J lost 2 bases; unmatched junction nucleotides: 8. CDR3 amino acids: CASSEWLAGGPTYEQYF. In DNA form, the CDR3 reads TGTGCCAGCAGTGAATGGCTAGCGGGAGGACCTACCTACGAGCAGTACTTC.